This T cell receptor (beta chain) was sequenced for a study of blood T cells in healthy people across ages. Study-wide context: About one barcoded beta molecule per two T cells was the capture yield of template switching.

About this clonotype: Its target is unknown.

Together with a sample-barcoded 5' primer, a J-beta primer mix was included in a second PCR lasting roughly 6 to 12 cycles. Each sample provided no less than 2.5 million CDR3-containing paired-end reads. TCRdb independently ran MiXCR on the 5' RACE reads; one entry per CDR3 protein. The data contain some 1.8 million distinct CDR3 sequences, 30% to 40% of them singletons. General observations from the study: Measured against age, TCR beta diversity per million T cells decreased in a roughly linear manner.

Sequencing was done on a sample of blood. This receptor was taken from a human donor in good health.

The CDR3 is CAISESIETQYF. CDR3 in DNA: TGTGCCATCAGTGAGTCAATAGAGACCCAGTACTTC. The chain combines TRBV10-3 with TRBJ2-5; no reliable D call. The V end was cut by 0 bases, the J end by 4 bases, with 3 bases between. The CDR3 spans 12 residues. The germline gives CDR1 ENHRY, CDR2 SYGVKD.